This T cell receptor beta chain was retrieved from a study of blood T cell repertoires in COVID-19. Background on the study: In each case, the material was cDNA or gDNA derived from T cells, B-cell-depleted T cells, or PBMCs.

Per the original data handling: Using reference gene primer amplification, nucleated cell counts were estimated. Only in-frame clones appear in the TCRdb table, and some are missing; sequencing was by immunoSEQ multiplex PCR. V and J calls and clone size follow that table, whereas D and trimming were derived from the DNA. This table holds about 160,000 clones, around 82% found once. The source of this sequence is a man in his 60s who had recovered from COVID-19. Sequencing input: peripheral blood.

The DNA of the CDR3 is TGTGCCAGCAGCTTAGATCGTGGGGGGTACAATGAGCAGTTCTTC. It yields the protein CASSLDRGGYNEQFF. The chain combines TRBV11-2 with TRBJ2-1, with D perhaps matching TRBD2 (6 bases). Germline assignment: CDR1 SGHAT and CDR2 FQNNGV. The CDR3 covers 15 residues. V lost 0 bases and J 4 bases, leaving 10 bases between the germline ends.